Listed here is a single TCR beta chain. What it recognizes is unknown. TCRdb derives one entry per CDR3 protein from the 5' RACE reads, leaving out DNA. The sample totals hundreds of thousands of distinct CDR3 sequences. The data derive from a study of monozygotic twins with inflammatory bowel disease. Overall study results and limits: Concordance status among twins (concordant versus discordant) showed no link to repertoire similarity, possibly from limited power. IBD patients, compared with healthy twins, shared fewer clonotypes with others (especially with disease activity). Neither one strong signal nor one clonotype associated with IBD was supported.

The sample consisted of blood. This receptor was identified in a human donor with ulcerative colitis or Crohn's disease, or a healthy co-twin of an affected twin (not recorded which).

CDR3 sequence reads: CASSQGDLQYYNEQFF. This chain links TRBV6-2 or TRBV6-3 with TRBJ2-1; lacking DNA, the TRBD1 call made by TCRdb goes unchecked. Per germline, CDR1 MNHEY and CDR2 SVGEGT. This CDR3 has 16 amino acids.